These 2 T cell receptor beta chains were sequenced from one sample in a study of T cells in localized non-small cell lung cancer. Sequencing was performed with immunoSEQ multiplex PCR; in TCRdb, only in-frame clones are kept and a portion is missing. Of about 82,000 clones listed, around three quarters are singletons. This sample comprised PBMCs, obtained before any cancer treatment. The receptors derive from a man aged 40 to 75 with stage II squamous cell lung carcinoma.

The chain links TRBV2 to TRBJ1-4, with 12 bases matching TRBD1. This CDR3 region has 17 residues. CDR1 and CDR2 from the germline V gene are SNHLY and FYNNEI. V was clipped by 6 bases and J by 7 bases; unmatched bases: 12. The chain's CDR3 is CASRVPGQGAFGEKLFF. The CDR3 region has the DNA TGTGCCAGCAGAGTACCGGGACAGGGGGCGTTTGGTGAAAAACTGTTTTTT.

The chain carries TRBV18 and TRBJ1-2; no definite D call. This CDR3 comprises 16 residues. V lost 2 bases to trimming and J lost 7 bases, with 20 bases between them. Germline assignment: CDR1 KGHSH and CDR2 LQKENI. The CDR3 bases are TGTGCCAGCTCACCAGATAGGTTGGGGAGTTGGAGTGGCTACACCTTC. This gives the protein CASSPDRLGSWSGYTF.